This T cell receptor (beta chain) is from a study of blood T cell repertoires in COVID-19 (dated by TCRdb to the early 2020s). Describing the broader study: Samples covering the acute and convalescent phases of COVID-19 were provided by collaborators in the United States, Italy and Spain. Subjects who had been exposed to COVID-19, were actively infected with it, or had recovered from it provided the deeply sampled blood TCRbeta repertoires that made up the dataset. The samples were drawn from two sources: the first 160 participants of the ongoing ImmuneRACE study, and 1,254 subjects contributed by 6 global collaborators. The prospective study material was composed of cDNA or gDNA derived from T cells, B-cell-depleted T cells, or PBMCs. HLA class I and class II types, where available, came from metadata supplied by the sample provider rather than from assay-based typing. Sample metadata almost always included a de-identified subject ID, COVID-19 status, age in years and sex. The repertoires were released in a freely available public database intended as a resource for research on the immune response to SARS-CoV-2. Results the study describes overall, beyond this receptor: The quantity of clinical and demographic metadata differed by source and by participant and was supplied without curation.

A note on this clone: This clone's antigen is unknown. No qualities accompany the bases; no much larger clone lies one base away.

In the prospective study, participants were roughly 18 to 90 years old, resided in about two dozen geographic areas of the United States, and were enrolled through a virtual design. To assign participants to cohorts, the prospective study relied on clinical history that participants themselves reported in a screening survey and a study questionnaire. In the prospective study, mobile phlebotomists collected whole blood, serum and a nasopharyngeal or oropharyngeal swab from each participant. Prospective study participants could optionally give additional blood draws and questionnaires over an approximately 2-month period. Before DNA extraction, blood samples from the prospective study were shipped at room temperature or frozen. V lost 5 bases and J lost 5 bases; the stretch between them is 18 bases long. The CDR3 has 16 amino acids, counting the end cysteine and phenylalanine. The read is trimmed to its CDR3 DNA, 48 bases read in frame from base 1. From the germline V gene (reference sequence), CDR1 is MNHEY and CDR2 is SMNVEV.

The immunoSEQ Assay, a bias-controlled multiplex PCR, was used to amplify TCRbeta CDR3 regions from genomic DNA. The original pipeline was this. Nucleated cell counts per sample were estimated from amplification of reference gene primers within the assay. To quantify the absolute abundance of each unique TCRbeta CDR3 rearrangement, sequence reads were collapsed and filtered. For each sample, productive Simpson clonality was calculated by taking the square root of Simpson's diversity index across productive rearrangements. Entries here come from immuneACCESS through TCRdb and include only in-frame sequences with V and J called. Some clones fail to appear in such tables; in the studies checked, an unresolved V gene covers under half of the shortfall, and the cause of the remainder is unknown. That table supplies the V and J calls and clone size; D and trimming were determined from the DNA. This sample lists 300,000 to 400,000 clones; approximately 86% were detected once. Roughly 4.2% of the sample rests with the top ten.

The sequencing input was PBMCs or T cells enriched from blood (not recorded which). This clonotype was obtained from a woman between 40 and 50 years old with acute COVID-19. The rearrangement joined TRBV27 to TRBJ1-4, and perhaps TRBD1 as D gene, on 6 matching bases. The nucleotide sequence reads as follows: TGTGCCAGCAGTACGCACAGGGTTTCTGGAAATGAAAAACTGTTTTTT. This is translated as CASSTHRVSGNEKLFF.